The 20 T cell receptor beta chains listed next were all sequenced from one sample in a study of cytomegalovirus exposure and HLA in healthy donors. The PCR contained 60 Vbeta and 13 Jbeta primers. Using immunoSEQ multiplex PCR, the repertoire was profiled, and TCRdb retains in-frame clones only, with some absent. This repertoire shows 110,000 to 150,000 clones, about four fifths found once; its top ten account for approximately 1.3%. The sequencing sample was made of PBMCs. The receptors originated from a male donor in good health and CMV-seropositive.

V and J are TRBV4-1 and TRBJ2-3; perhaps TRBD1 as D (5 bases). This CDR3 region has 15 residues. Per the germline V gene, CDR1 is MGHRA and CDR2 is YSYEKL. The V end lost 0 bases, the J end lost 5 bases, and 12 bases lay between the germline ends. The CDR3 is CASSQDPQGLDTQYF. CDR3 bases: TGCGCCAGCAGCCAAGATCCCCAGGGTCTAGATACGCAGTATTTT.

To note about this clone: Germline is not matched at one junction end, which may reflect a read error. The chain employs TRBV15 and TRBJ2-7; 11 nucleotides match TRBD2. The CDR3 spans 16 residues. Germline V gene lookup returns CDR1 LNHNV and CDR2 YYDKDF (reference sequence). The CDR3 bases are TGTGCCACCGGCAGAGGACTTAGCGGGAGGGAGTGGGAGCAGTACTTC. Translation gives CATGRGLSGREWEQYF.

Only one count was recorded for this clone. The rearrangement uses TRBV11-2 and TRBJ2-7; maybe TRBD2 (5 bases). V lost 0 bases and J 6 bases, leaving 15 bases between the germline ends. Germline CDR1 is SGHAT and CDR2 is FQNNGV. The CDR3 has 15 amino acids. CDR3 DNA sequence: TGTGCCAGCAGCTTAGAGCCCCTCCCAGGAGGCGAGCAGTACTTC. Translated: CASSLEPLPGGEQYF.

This sequence joins TRBV7-9 and TRBJ2-3; 11 bases are a match to TRBD1. CDR1 is SEHNR, CDR2 FQNEAQ, per germline (reference sequence). Germline trimming cut 3 bases from V and 7 bases from J; bases unmatched to any gene: 3. The CDR3 is 14 amino acids. The CDR3 sequence: CASSFGQGANTQYF. CDR3 sequence (DNA): TGTGCCAGCAGCTTTGGACAGGGGGCGAATACGCAGTATTTT.

The chain carries TRBV5-4 and TRBJ1-2; no clear D. Germline V gives CDR1 SGHNT, CDR2 YYREEE (reference sequence). V lost 5 bases, J lost 0 bases, and 14 bases lay in between. The CDR3 is 15 amino acids. The CDR3 DNA is TGTGCCAGCAGGGGGAGCCACACGTCTAACTATGGCTACACCTTC. This translates into CASRGSHTSNYGYTF.

This chain joins TRBV6-6 and TRBJ2-3; tentative D call: TRBD2 (6 bases). V was pared by 6 bases and J by 6 bases, with 13 bases between. CDR1 MNHNY and CDR2 SVGAGI come from the germline V gene (reference sequence). The CDR3 has 13 residues. CDR3 sequence (DNA): TGTGCCAGCAGCCTAGCAGGGACTGATACGCAGTATTTT. Residues: CASSLAGTDTQYF.

This clone has only one observation. This chain connects TRBV29-1 to TRBJ2-5, with 7 positions matching TRBD1. The V gene end was trimmed by 5 bases and the J gene end by 5 bases; junction bases not matched to a gene: 5. The CDR3 contains 12 residues. Germline CDR1 and CDR2: SQVTM and ANQGSEA. This CDR3 is CSVFKGAETQYF. DNA of the CDR3: TGCAGCGTTTTTAAGGGGGCGGAGACCCAGTACTTC.

V and J are TRBV11-3 and TRBJ1-1; 8 bases agree with TRBD1. V dropped 11 bases and J dropped 0; count of bases not matched to a gene: 17. CDR1 and CDR2 (germline): SGHNT, YENEEA. The CDR3 covers 17 residues. Written as DNA, the CDR3 is TGTGCCCCCCGACCGGGACAGGCGATTCACATGAACACTGAAGCTTTCTTT. Its translation: CAPRPGQAIHMNTEAFF.

The chain links TRBV11-3 to TRBJ2-3; 7 bases are shared with TRBD1. Germline V gene sequence: CDR1 SGHNT, CDR2 YENEEA. The length of the CDR3 is 13 residues. The ends lost 5 bases at V and 3 bases at J; junction bases unmatched: 2. The CDR3 loop is CASSETGTDTQYF. The CDR3 coding sequence is TGTGCCAGCAGCGAGACAGGGACAGATACGCAGTATTTT.

This chain connects TRBV18 to TRBJ1-5, with D tentatively TRBD1 (5 bases). The length of the CDR3 is 16 residues. The ends were cut back, 3 bases at V and 3 bases at J, with 15 bases in the middle. Germline V gene sequence: CDR1 KGHSH, CDR2 LQKENI. CDR3 in amino acids: CASSPSSGGNNQPQHF. In nucleotides, the CDR3 is TGTGCCAGCTCACCCTCTAGCGGGGGTAACAATCAGCCCCAGCATTTT.

This clone is a singleton in its sample. The chain links TRBV6-5 to TRBJ2-7, with TRBD1 matching over 9 bases. The germline gives CDR1 MNHEY, CDR2 SVGAGI. V lost 5 bases and J lost 13; bases outside the gene matches: 9. This CDR3 spans 12 amino acids. The CDR3 loop reads CASSQGQGRVYF. Written as DNA, the CDR3 is TGTGCCAGCAGTCAGGGACAGGGAAGGGTCTACTTC.

The CDR3 protein is CASFRGGAGYNEQFF. The CDR3 DNA reads as TGTGCCAGCTTCAGAGGGGGGGCGGGGTACAATGAGCAGTTCTTC. The gene calls are TRBV21-1 and TRBJ2-1; the table assigns TRBD2, which was not confirmed against the DNA. TRBV21-1 is termed a pseudogene. This CDR3 spans 15 amino acids.

The J gene is TRBJ1-5, the V gene TRBV15; D uncertain. The CDR3 is made up of 16 amino acids. The V gene lost 0 bases and the J gene lost 0 bases, with 9 bases spanning the gap. Germline-derived CDR1 and CDR2 are LNHNV and YYDKDF (reference sequence). The CDR3 DNA is TGTGCCACCAGCAGAGATCCCCACTCTAGCAATCAGCCCCAGCATTTT. Protein product: CATSRDPHSSNQPQHF. The variable domain in full, with the rest retrieved from reference TRBV15 and TRBJ1-5, is DAMVIQNPRYQVTQFGKPVTLSCSQTLNHNVMYWYQQKSSQAPKLLFHYYDKDFNNEADTPDNFQSRRPNTSFCFLDIRSPGLGDTAMYLCATSRDPHSSNQPQHFGDGTRLSIL.

The chain couples TRBV5-1 to TRBJ2-5, with TRBD2 matching 8 bases. The junction had 2 bases not matched to a gene; V was cut back by 1 base and J by 3 bases. From germline, CDR1 is SGHRS and CDR2 YFSETQ. This CDR3 spans 14 amino acids. In nucleotides, the CDR3 is TGCGCCAGCAGCTTGAATAGCGGGGAAGAGACCCAGTACTTC. Amino acid sequence: CASSLNSGEETQYF.

The rearrangement links TRBV9 to TRBJ2-5; 9 bases map to TRBD2. Germline trimming cut 3 bases from V and 3 bases from J; bases unmatched to any gene: 9. The CDR3 runs 16 residues. Per the germline V gene, CDR1 is SGDLS and CDR2 is YYNGEE. As DNA, the CDR3 is TGTGCCAGCAGCGAGGGGCGGGGGGGGAGAAAAGAGACCCAGTACTTC. This sequence encodes CASSEGRGGRKETQYF.

The J gene is TRBJ2-7, the V gene TRBV7-9; D might be TRBD1 (5 bases). Germline V lookup: CDR1 SEHNR, CDR2 FQNEAQ (reference sequence). This CDR3 has 18 amino acids. Deletions cut 2 bases from V and 4 bases from J, with 24 bases between. The DNA for the CDR3 is TGTGCCAGCAGCTTATCACCTGGGCGGCTCAGGGTCCGGTACGAGCAGTACTTC. This gives the protein CASSLSPGRLRVRYEQYF.

The CDR3 protein is CASSTRHGELFF. The CDR3 coding sequence is TGTGCCAGCAGCACCAGACACGGGGAGCTGTTTTTT. V is TRBV7-3 and J is TRBJ2-2; no definite D call. In germline, CDR1 is SGHTA, CDR2 FQGTGA. The V and J ends lost 5 bases and 7 bases respectively, with 8 bases between them. This CDR3 spans 12 amino acids. Filled out from reference TRBV7-3 and TRBJ2-2, the complete variable domain reads GAGVSQTPSNKVTEKGKYVELRCDPISGHTALYWYRQSLGQGPEFLIYFQGTGAADDSGLPNDRFFAVRPEGSVSTLKIQRTERGDSAVYLCASSTRHGELFFGEGSRLTVL.

The CDR3 coding sequence is TGCGCCAGCAGCCAAACCGGGACAGGGACCTACGAGCAGTACTTC. It translates to CASSQTGTGTYEQYF. The genes are TRBV4-1 and TRBJ2-7; TRBD1 agrees at 9 bases. The CDR3 loop spans 15 amino acids. Germline assignment: CDR1 MGHRA and CDR2 YSYEKL. The junction had 4 bases not matched to a gene; V was cut back by 2 bases and J by 2 bases.

This clone was seen a single time. This chain uses TRBV19 with TRBJ1-1, with D possibly matching TRBD1 (5 bases). CDR1 and CDR2 from the germline V gene are LNHDA and SQIVND (reference sequence). The CDR3 loop spans 13 amino acids. The V gene lost 3 bases and the J gene lost 1 base, with 6 bases spanning the gap. The CDR3: CASSIGGNTEAFF. The CDR3 DNA is TGTGCCAGTAGTATCGGGGGGAACACTGAAGCTTTCTTT.

The genes are TRBV27 and TRBJ2-5; a weak D match, TRBD1 (6 bases). CDR3 length equals 15 residues. The ends were cut back, 4 bases at V and 5 bases at J, with 17 bases in the middle. The germline V gene encodes CDR1 MNHEY and CDR2 SMNVEV (reference sequence). The chain's CDR3 is CASSSWLRGKETQYF. CDR3 DNA: TGTGCCAGCAGTTCCTGGTTGAGGGGGAAGGAGACCCAGTACTTC.